Presented here are 4 T cell receptor beta chains from one specimen sequenced in a study of blood T cell repertoires in COVID-19. The repertoire was sequenced with immunoSEQ multiplex PCR; TCRdb's copy has only in-frame clones and lacks some. The sample carries about 23,000 clones, about nine tenths recorded once. What was sequenced was peripheral blood. The receptors shown here come from a man aged 65-85 years in a cohort sampled during active COVID-19.

The V gene is TRBV19, the J gene TRBJ1-5; 11 nucleotides align to TRBD1. V was clipped by 5 bases and J by 6 bases; unmatched bases: 6. The CDR3 runs to 15 residues. Germline CDR1 is LNHDA and CDR2 is SQIVND (reference sequence). As DNA, the CDR3 is TGTGCCAGTAGTGGGACCGGGACAGGGGGTCAGCCCCAGCATTTT. Translated: CASSGTGTGGQPQHF.

This rearrangement joins TRBV14 to TRBJ1-1, with a weak D call TRBD1 (5 bases). The CDR3 loop spans 14 amino acids. The V gene lost 0 bases and the J gene lost 6 bases, with 11 bases spanning the gap. Germline CDR1 reads SGHDN; CDR2 reads FVKESK. This chain's CDR3 is CASSQDRGGSEAFF. The CDR3 nucleotides read TGTGCCAGCAGCCAAGATCGGGGGGGTTCTGAAGCTTTCTTT.

The CDR3 sequence: CASKGQGAGQETQYF. CDR3 coding DNA: TGTGCCAGCAAAGGACAGGGGGCAGGACAAGAGACCCAGTACTTC. The V gene is TRBV28, the J gene TRBJ2-5, with TRBD1 matching over 11 bases. Germline V lookup: CDR1 MDHEN, CDR2 SYDVKM. V lost 7 bases, J lost 2 bases, and 6 bases stayed unmatched. CDR3 size: 15 residues.

The chain uses TRBV19 and TRBJ1-1; 9 bases agree with TRBD1. The trim removed 4 bases at V and 7 bases at J, leaving 13 bases unmatched. Germline V gene lookup returns CDR1 LNHDA and CDR2 SQIVND (reference sequence). There are 16 residues in the CDR3. CDR3: CASSRIDRGTRREAFF. CDR3 in DNA: TGTGCCAGTAGTAGAATAGACAGGGGGACTCGCCGTGAAGCTTTCTTT.